Included here is one T cell receptor beta chain sequence, with context. The source of the sample is a study of T cells in Graves' hyperthyroidism and ophthalmopathy. RNA transcripts provided the source from which TCR beta CDR3 regions were amplified. The HTBI set primed first-round TCR CDR3 RT-PCR. TCRdb recomputed calls from the multiplex PCR reads with MiXCR, one row per CDR3 protein. The sample carries under 600,000 distinct CDR3 sequences, roughly 15% recorded once. Germline CDR1 reads SGHNT; CDR2 reads YYREEE (reference sequence). Trimming cost V 4 bases and J 8 bases; bases outside gene matches: 8. This CDR3 contains 14 residues. The PBMCs were sourced from fresh peripheral blood (around 10 ml).

This rearrangement joins TRBV5-4 to TRBJ2-1; 8 positions match TRBD1. Sequenced: blood. The sequence was obtained from a woman between 40 and 55 years old with Graves' ophthalmopathy. DNA of the CDR3: TGTGCCAGCAGCCGGACAGGGTTGGGCGATGAGCAGTTCTTC. As protein: CASSRTGLGDEQFF.